The 2 T cell receptor beta chains listed next were all sequenced from one sample in a study of neurological immune-mediated disorders (dated by TCRdb to between 2017 and 2020). Library creation used 5' RACE. The sequencer was an Illumina HiSeq 2500. The public reads were reanalyzed by TCRdb: fastp trimming at Q25, MiXCR alignment, in-frame beta chains only. Each CDR3 protein appears once, grouped with its most common genes and DNA. The sample profile shows tens of thousands of distinct CDR3 sequences; 4% of them were found once. 1.9% of the sample is taken by the ten largest. Input material: CD4+ T cells from blood. The receptors stem from a woman in her forties with multiple sclerosis.

Many counts were recorded for this clonotype. The rearrangement links TRBV6-6 to TRBJ1-2; D is ambiguous. Germline-derived CDR1 and CDR2 are MNHNY and SVGAGI (reference sequence). This CDR3 contains 12 residues. Trimming removed 4 bases from V and 5 bases from J, with 8 bases in between. CDR3 region: CASSSGFYGYTF. For the CDR3, the DNA is TGTGCCAGCAGTTCCGGATTTTATGGCTACACCTTC.

The chain links TRBV3-1 to TRBJ2-7, with 14 bases that match TRBD2. The germline V gene encodes CDR1 LGHDT and CDR2 YNNKEL (reference sequence). Trimming took 4 bases from V and 6 from J; bases not matched to a gene: 5. The CDR3 runs 15 residues. CDR3 DNA: TGTGCCAGCAGCCCGAGACTAGCGGGGGGGGGCGAGCAGTACTTC. Translating gives CASSPRLAGGGEQYF.